In its sample, the clone carrying this T cell receptor beta chain was seen once. Its antigen is currently unknown. The CDR3 covers 13 residues. The J segment lost 10 bases and the V segment lost 1 base, leaving 4 bases of the junction unmatched. Germline V gives CDR1 KGHSH, CDR2 LQKENI. The sorted conventional CD4+ T cells were CD25-low and CD127-high, with genomic DNA sequenced. This sample is drawn from a study of regulatory and conventional T cells in RAG deficiency. Study-level results: Patient subsets had shorter CDR3s; Omenn Treg-Tconv overlap exceeded 80%. Omenn syndrome and CID/AS patients had about 100-fold fewer unique Treg TCR beta sequences, versus about 10-fold elsewhere.

Some clones are missing from TCRdb's copy, which holds only in-frame ones; the method was immunoSEQ multiplex PCR. This sample has 30,000 to 40,000 clones, with approximately 80% found just once. Another study also made use of these data, one on regulatory T cells. This second report adds: The primer mix had 52 TRBV and 13 TRBJ primers.

This receptor was obtained from a human donor in good health. What was sequenced was CD4+ effector T cells sorted from blood. The gene calls are TRBV18 and TRBJ1-1; 9 positions agree with TRBD1. The CDR3 loop reads CASSPLQGAGAFF. Written as DNA, the CDR3 is TGTGCCAGCTCACCACTACAGGGGGCGGGAGCTTTCTTT.